These 30 T cell receptor beta chains were all obtained from the same sample, sequenced in a study of blood T cell repertoires in COVID-19. The protocol was immunoSEQ multiplex PCR, while the TCRdb copy is restricted to in-frame clones and leaves out a portion. The sample contains 140,000 or so clones, approximately 86% of which appear only once. Sample: PBMCs or T cells enriched from blood (not recorded which). The receptors derive from a woman in her forties who had recovered from COVID-19.

The chain combines TRBV25-1 with TRBJ2-7; D is perhaps TRBD1 (6 bases). Deletions cut 7 bases from V and 4 bases from J, with 8 bases between. Germline assignment: CDR1 MGHDK and CDR2 SYGVNS. This CDR3 comprises 11 residues. In nucleotides, the CDR3 is TGTGCCAGCAACAGGGCTTACGAGCAGTACTTC. It specifies CASNRAYEQYF.

CDR3 sequence: CASTKTAGDNSPLHF. DNA of the CDR3: TGCGCCAGCACCAAAACGGCAGGGGATAATTCACCCCTCCACTTT. J is TRBJ1-6 and V is TRBV5-1, with D tentatively TRBD1 (6 bases). The CDR3 spans 15 residues. V lost 6 bases, J lost 5 bases, and 15 bases lay in between. Germline V gene sequence: CDR1 SGHRS, CDR2 YFSETQ.

The chain uses TRBV6-1 and TRBJ2-5; D not certain. The V end was cut by 2 bases, the J end by 2 bases, with 12 bases between. The CDR3 length is 15 residues. Germline-derived CDR1 and CDR2 are MNHNS and SASEGT. CDR3: CASSELPGAQETQYF. The CDR3 DNA follows: TGTGCCAGCAGTGAATTGCCAGGCGCACAAGAGACCCAGTACTTC.

On this clone: Its ends do not fully match the called genes, so a read error is possible. The V and J genes are TRBV5-6 and TRBJ1-1; D not resolved. The CDR3 contains 12 residues. Germline CDR1 is SGHDT and CDR2 is YYEEEE. This chain's CDR3 is CASSLGNLEAFF. CDR3 nucleotides: TGTGCCAGCAGTTTGGGTAACCTAGAAGCTTTCTTT.

The chain combines TRBV2 with TRBJ2-7; TRBD2 agrees at 16 bases. CDR1 is SNHLY and CDR2 is FYNNEI in the germline V gene. CDR3 length equals 17 residues. V lost 5 bases and J lost 7; bases outside the gene matches: 11. The CDR3 spells CASSRSGLAGGRTEQYF. In DNA form, the CDR3 reads TGTGCCAGCAGTCGATCGGGACTAGCGGGGGGGCGTACGGAGCAGTACTTC.

This rearrangement joins TRBV6-2 or TRBV6-3 to TRBJ2-1; 12 bases line up with TRBD1. Germline values: CDR1 MNHEY, CDR2 SVGEGT. This CDR3 contains 15 residues. Unmatched junction bases numbered 6, after V lost 5 bases and J lost 7 bases. CDR3 bases: TGTGCCAGCAGTGACCGGGACAGGGGGCCGAATGAGCAGTTCTTC. It encodes CASSDRDRGPNEQFF.

There are a few counts of this clone. This sequence joins TRBV9 and TRBJ2-1, with TRBD1 identical over 8 bases. The CDR3 runs 16 residues. V gave up 0 bases and J gave up 7 bases; unmatched junction bases: 9. Germline V gene data show CDR1 as SGDLS and CDR2 as YYNGEE. The CDR3 sequence: CASSVARTGSNNEQFF. In nucleotides, the CDR3 is TGTGCCAGCAGCGTAGCAAGGACAGGGAGTAATAATGAGCAGTTCTTC.

This clone appeared a single time. The J gene is TRBJ2-7, the V gene TRBV2, with 12 bases aligning to TRBD2. Trimming took 6 bases from V and 7 from J; bases not matched to a gene: 13. Germline V gives CDR1 SNHLY, CDR2 FYNNEI. The CDR3 is 16 amino acids. CDR3 nucleotides: TGTGCCAGCAGGGAACAGACTAGCGGGAGTAGACGGGAGCAGTACTTC. Amino acids: CASREQTSGSRREQYF.

The rearrangement uses TRBV5-1 and TRBJ2-5; TRBD2 matches at 7 bases. The V gene's germline CDR1 is SGHRS and CDR2 YFSETQ. V shed 4 bases, J shed 3 bases, and the junction held 12 bases outside the gene matches. This CDR3 is built from 16 residues. Here the CDR3 reads CASSPQPGLDKETQYF. The CDR3 DNA follows: TGCGCCAGCAGCCCACAGCCCGGACTAGATAAAGAGACCCAGTACTTC.

The chain employs TRBV7-6 and TRBJ2-2, with 9 bases identical to TRBD1. This CDR3 has 15 residues. Germline V lookup: CDR1 SGHVS, CDR2 FNYEAQ. The V and J ends lost 5 bases and 7 bases, in that order; junction bases with no gene match: 8. As DNA, the CDR3 is TGTGCCAGCAGCGCCGGGGGACAGGGTATCGGGGAGCTGTTTTTT. Translated, it gives CASSAGGQGIGELFF.

The chain links TRBV14 to TRBJ1-4, with D possibly matching TRBD1 (5 bases). Trimming cost V 6 bases and J 6 bases, with 14 bases left between them. Germline V gene data show CDR1 as SGHDN and CDR2 as FVKESK. The CDR3 length is 14 residues. The CDR3 here is CASSRSGGDEKLFF. CDR3 DNA: TGTGCCAGCAGTCGTTCGGGGGGTGATGAAAAACTGTTTTTT.

The chain couples TRBV30 to TRBJ1-6; D ambiguous. V dropped 1 base and J dropped 1 base, with 8 bases sitting between them. The CDR3 consists of 15 residues. CDR1 and CDR2 from the germline V gene are GTSNPN and SVGIG (reference sequence). The CDR3 protein is CAWSASVSYNSPLHF. As DNA, the CDR3 is TGTGCCTGGAGTGCCTCGGTGTCCTATAATTCACCCCTCCACTTT.

This chain uses TRBV6-5 with TRBJ1-1, with D possibly TRBD1 on 6 matching bases. From germline, CDR1 is MNHEY and CDR2 SVGAGI. This CDR3 has 12 residues. V was pared by 7 bases and J by 7 bases, with 13 bases between. Here the CDR3 DNA reads TGTGCCAGCACTACTGGGACAAGTGAAGCTTTCTTT. Translating it yields CASTTGTSEAFF.

The V and J genes are TRBV11-2 and TRBJ2-1; TRBD2 matches 9 bases. The CDR3 runs to 15 residues. V shed 1 base, J shed 9 bases, and the junction held 7 bases outside the gene matches. In germline, CDR1 is SGHAT, CDR2 FQNNGV. This CDR3 reads CASSLGASGISEQFF. The DNA for the CDR3 is TGTGCCAGCAGCTTAGGTGCTAGCGGGATAAGTGAGCAGTTCTTC.

The chain is built from TRBV4-1 and TRBJ2-3; no clear D. The CDR3 loop spans 14 amino acids. The V and J ends lost 10 bases and 2 bases respectively, with 16 bases between them. Germline CDR1 MGHRA, CDR2 YSYEKL. The CDR3 region is CATTSGPYTDTQYF. The CDR3 nucleotides read TGCGCCACCACATCTGGGCCTTACACAGATACGCAGTATTTT.

This rearrangement joins TRBV3-1 (or the pseudogene TRBV3-2) to TRBJ2-3; weak D call: TRBD2 (6 bases). The V gene lost 7 bases and the J gene lost 1 base, with 15 bases spanning the gap. This CDR3 is built from 15 residues. Germline V gene sequence: CDR1 LGHDT, CDR2 YNNKEL (reference sequence). The CDR3 region is CASTPRGLRTDTQYF. The CDR3 coding sequence is TGTGCCAGCACCCCGAGGGGACTCCGCACAGATACGCAGTATTTT.

The chain carries TRBV9 and TRBJ2-7; 8 bases agree with TRBD1. V was pared by 0 bases and J by 7 bases, with 6 bases of the junction left unmatched. Per germline, CDR1 SGDLS and CDR2 YYNGEE. CDR3 length: 14 residues. The CDR3 loop reads CASSVGQGAREQYF. CDR3 nucleotide sequence: TGTGCCAGCAGCGTAGGGCAGGGGGCGCGTGAGCAGTACTTC.

V is TRBV29-1 and J is TRBJ1-2, with D unclear. Germline V lookup: CDR1 SQVTM, CDR2 ANQGSEA. The CDR3 is 13 residues long. V lost 3 bases and J lost 8, with 16 bases in between. The CDR3 nucleotides read TGCAGCGTTGACGCCAGGTCGTCGGGAGGCTACACCTTC. Its translation is CSVDARSSGGYTF.

This clone was detected a few times. V gene TRBV29-1 combines with J gene TRBJ1-4, with D possibly matching TRBD1 (5 bases). Germline assignment: CDR1 SQVTM and CDR2 ANQGSEA. The CDR3 is 14 residues long. The V end was cut by 3 bases, the J end by 6 bases, with 14 bases between. The CDR3 DNA sequence: TGCAGCGTTGACTTCAGGGTGAGAGATGAAAAACTGTTTTTT. Encoded protein: CSVDFRVRDEKLFF.

The rearrangement joins TRBV7-8 to TRBJ2-2; a possible D gene is TRBD1 (6 bases). Germline CDR1 SGHVS, CDR2 FQNEAQ. The CDR3 consists of 14 residues. V dropped 5 bases and J dropped 0 bases, with 7 bases sitting between them. Written as DNA, the CDR3 is TGTGCCAGCAGCCGACAGGCGAACACCGGGGAGCTGTTTTTT. It codes for CASSRQANTGELFF.

The chain combines TRBV19 with TRBJ2-1; 14 bases fit TRBD2. The germline CDR1 and CDR2 sequences are LNHDA and SQIVND (reference sequence). The CDR3 length is 17 residues. The V and J ends lost 5 bases and 5 bases, in that order; junction bases with no gene match: 8. Here the CDR3 DNA reads TGTGCCAGTAGTCAGACTAGCGGGAGGGCCGGGGACAATGAGCAGTTCTTC. This encodes CASSQTSGRAGDNEQFF.

The chain joins TRBV2 to TRBJ2-1, with TRBD2 matching 8 bases. This CDR3 comprises 15 residues. Germline V gives CDR1 SNHLY, CDR2 FYNNEI. The junction had 1 base not matched to a gene; V was cut back by 3 bases and J by 0 bases. Here the CDR3 DNA reads TGTGCCAGCAGTGATAGCGGGGCCTCCTACAATGAGCAGTTCTTC. It yields the protein CASSDSGASYNEQFF. Full variable domain (remainder filled in from reference TRBV2 and TRBJ2-1): EPEVTQTPSHQVTQMGQEVILRCVPISNHLYFYWYRQILGQKVEFLVSFYNNEISEKSEIFDDQFSVERPDGSNFTLKIRSTKLEDSAMYFCASSDSGASYNEQFFGPGTRLTVL.

V is TRBV9 and J is TRBJ1-3, with TRBD1 matching over 7 bases. V shed 8 bases and J 3 bases; nucleotides not matched to a gene: 5. Germline values: CDR1 SGDLS, CDR2 YYNGEE. The CDR3 extends over 13 amino acids. As DNA, the CDR3 is TGTGCCAGTGGAGGGGGCGGTGGAAACACCATATATTTT. The encoded protein is CASGGGGGNTIYF.

The chain employs TRBV3-1 (or the pseudogene TRBV3-2) and TRBJ1-1, with D possibly matching TRBD1 (5 bases). V was trimmed by 4 bases and J by 6 bases, leaving 9 bases between them. The CDR3 loop spans 12 amino acids. Per germline, CDR1 LGHDT and CDR2 YNNKEL (reference sequence). CDR3 protein: CASSPGGSEAFF. The CDR3 bases are TGTGCCAGCAGCCCCGGGGGGTCTGAAGCTTTCTTT.

The CDR3 region has the DNA TGTGCCAGCCGCCCCGCGGGGCGGGAAAACACCGGGGAGCTGTTTTTT. It specifies CASRPAGRENTGELFF. The rearrangement joins TRBV9 to TRBJ2-2, with TRBD2 as a possible D gene (6 bases). Germline CDR1 SGDLS, CDR2 YYNGEE. This CDR3 contains 16 residues. V lost 7 bases, J lost 2 bases, and 18 bases lay in between.

The chain links TRBV7-6 to TRBJ1-2, with 8 nucleotides matching TRBD1. The length of the CDR3 is 18 residues. The junction had 16 bases not matched to a gene; V was cut back by 1 base and J by 6 bases. From germline, CDR1 is SGHVS and CDR2 FNYEAQ. In DNA, the CDR3 is TGTGCCAGCAGCTTAGGGGCCAGGGGGCGCGAATTAGGCAATGGCTACACCTTC. Protein: CASSLGARGRELGNGYTF.

This clone was found a few times. The gene calls are TRBV6-5 and TRBJ1-2; 9 bases fit TRBD1. Germline CDR1 MNHEY, CDR2 SVGAGI. The CDR3 spans 15 residues. V was clipped by 5 bases and J by 6 bases; unmatched bases: 10. As DNA, the CDR3 is TGTGCCAGCAGTCCTCCGGGACAGGGAAAACATGGCTACACCTTC. Encoded protein: CASSPPGQGKHGYTF.

This clone was recorded once. The chain couples TRBV7-8 to TRBJ2-1, with TRBD2 matching over 11 bases. The CDR3 has 16 amino acids. Unmatched junction bases numbered 13, after V lost 5 bases and J lost 10 bases. CDR1 and CDR2 from the germline V gene are SGHVS and FQNEAQ. In DNA form, the CDR3 reads TGTGCCAGCAGCCCCGACCCGGGACTAGCGGCCTTGGAGCAGTTCTTC. Translated: CASSPDPGLAALEQFF.

The genes are TRBV11-2 and TRBJ2-1, with 7 bases identical to TRBD1. V shed 7 bases and J 10 bases; nucleotides not matched to a gene: 4. Germline assignment: CDR1 SGHAT and CDR2 FQNNGV. The CDR3 totals 11 residues. CDR3 DNA: TGTGCCAGCACGGGACAGATAGAGCAGTTCTTC. Its translation: CASTGQIEQFF.

The gene calls are TRBV9 and TRBJ2-7; D may be TRBD2 (6 bases). The CDR3 runs to 14 residues. Germline CDR1 reads SGDLS; CDR2 reads YYNGEE. The V gene lost 0 bases and the J gene lost 1 base, with 8 bases spanning the gap. This CDR3 reads CASSVGGESYEQYF. In DNA, the CDR3 is TGTGCCAGCAGCGTAGGGGGGGAATCCTACGAGCAGTACTTC. Based on the CDR3 plus reference TRBV9 and TRBJ2-7, the full variable domain is DSGVTQTPKHLITATGQRVTLRCSPRSGDLSVYWYQQSLDQGLQFLIQYYNGEERAKGNILERFSAQQFPDLHSELNLSSLELGDSALYFCASSVGGESYEQYFGPGTRLTVT.